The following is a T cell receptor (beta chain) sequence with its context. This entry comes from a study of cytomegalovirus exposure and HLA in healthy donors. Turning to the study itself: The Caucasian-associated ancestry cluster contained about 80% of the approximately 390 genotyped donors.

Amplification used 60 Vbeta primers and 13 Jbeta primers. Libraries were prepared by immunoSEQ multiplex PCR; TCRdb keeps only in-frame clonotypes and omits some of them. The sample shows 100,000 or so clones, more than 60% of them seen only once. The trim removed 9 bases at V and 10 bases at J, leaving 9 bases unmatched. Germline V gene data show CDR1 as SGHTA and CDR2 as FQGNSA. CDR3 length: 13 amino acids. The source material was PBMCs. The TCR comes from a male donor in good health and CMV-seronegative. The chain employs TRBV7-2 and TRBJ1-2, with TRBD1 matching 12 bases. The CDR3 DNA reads TGTGCCAGTAACCCGACGGGACAGGGGGCCTACACCTTC. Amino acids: CASNPTGQGAYTF.